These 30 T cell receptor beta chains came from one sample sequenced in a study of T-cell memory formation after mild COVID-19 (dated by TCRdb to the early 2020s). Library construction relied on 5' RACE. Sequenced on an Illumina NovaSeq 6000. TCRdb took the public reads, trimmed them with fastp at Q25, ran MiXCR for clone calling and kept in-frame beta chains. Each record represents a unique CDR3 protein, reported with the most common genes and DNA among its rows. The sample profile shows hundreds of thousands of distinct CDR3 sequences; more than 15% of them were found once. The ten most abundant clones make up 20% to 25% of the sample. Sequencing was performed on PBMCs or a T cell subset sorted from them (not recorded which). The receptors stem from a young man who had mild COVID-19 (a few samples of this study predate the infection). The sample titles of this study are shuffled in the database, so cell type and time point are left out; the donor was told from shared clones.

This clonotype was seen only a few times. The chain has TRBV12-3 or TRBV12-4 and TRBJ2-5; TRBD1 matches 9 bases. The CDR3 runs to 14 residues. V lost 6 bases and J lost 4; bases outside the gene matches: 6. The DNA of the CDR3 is TGTGCCAGCAGAAAGGGACAGGGAGGAGAGACCCAGTACTTC. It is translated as CASRKGQGGETQYF.

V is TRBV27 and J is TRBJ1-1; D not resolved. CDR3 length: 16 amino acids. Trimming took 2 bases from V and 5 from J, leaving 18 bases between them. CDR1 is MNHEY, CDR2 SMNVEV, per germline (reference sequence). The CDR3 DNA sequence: TGTGCCAGCAGTTTAGGTTACGGCCTAAAGGGTACTGAAGCTTTCTTT. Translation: CASSLGYGLKGTEAFF.

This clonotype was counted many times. Here the CDR3 reads CASSFGLAGGQSEQFF. DNA of the CDR3: TGTGCCAGCAGCTTCGGACTAGCGGGGGGGCAGAGTGAGCAGTTCTTC. The chain carries TRBV7-9 and TRBJ2-1; 15 nucleotides match TRBD2. V was pared by 3 bases and J by 9 bases, with 6 bases of the junction left unmatched. The CDR3 has 16 residues. CDR1 is SEHNR and CDR2 is FQNEAQ in the germline V gene (reference sequence). Together with reference TRBV7-9 and TRBJ2-1, the CDR3 gives the full variable domain: DTGVSQNPRHKITKRGQNVTFRCDPISEHNRLYWYRQTLGQGPEFLTYFQNEAQLEKSRLLSDRFSAERPKGSFSTLEIQRTEQGDSAMYLCASSFGLAGGQSEQFFGPGTRLTVL.

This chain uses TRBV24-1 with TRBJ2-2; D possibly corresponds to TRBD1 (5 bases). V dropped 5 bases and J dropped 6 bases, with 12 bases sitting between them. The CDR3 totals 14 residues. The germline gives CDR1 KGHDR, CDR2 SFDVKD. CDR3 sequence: CATSADTGSGELFF. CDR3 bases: TGTGCCACCAGTGCCGACACAGGCTCCGGGGAGCTGTTTTTT.

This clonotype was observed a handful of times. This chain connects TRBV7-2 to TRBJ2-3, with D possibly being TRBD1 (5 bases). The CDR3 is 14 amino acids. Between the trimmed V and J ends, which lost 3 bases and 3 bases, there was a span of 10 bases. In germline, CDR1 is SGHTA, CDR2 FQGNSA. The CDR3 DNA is TGTGCCAGCAGCTTGCTGGGGCCAACAGATACGCAGTATTTT. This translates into CASSLLGPTDTQYF.

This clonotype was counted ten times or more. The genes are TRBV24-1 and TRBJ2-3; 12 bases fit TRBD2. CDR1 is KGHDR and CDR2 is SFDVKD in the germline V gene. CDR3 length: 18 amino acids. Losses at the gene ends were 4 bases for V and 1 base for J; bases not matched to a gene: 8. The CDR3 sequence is CATSETTSGGSRTDTQYF. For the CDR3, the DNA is TGTGCCACCAGTGAAACGACTAGCGGGGGATCCCGCACAGATACGCAGTATTTT.

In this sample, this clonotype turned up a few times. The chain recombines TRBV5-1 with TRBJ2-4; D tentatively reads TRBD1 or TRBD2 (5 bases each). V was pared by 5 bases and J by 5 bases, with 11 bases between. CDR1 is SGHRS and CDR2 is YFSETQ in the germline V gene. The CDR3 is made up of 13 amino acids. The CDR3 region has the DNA TGCGCCAGCAGGGCCGGGGCCGAAAACATTCAGTACTTC. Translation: CASRAGAENIQYF.

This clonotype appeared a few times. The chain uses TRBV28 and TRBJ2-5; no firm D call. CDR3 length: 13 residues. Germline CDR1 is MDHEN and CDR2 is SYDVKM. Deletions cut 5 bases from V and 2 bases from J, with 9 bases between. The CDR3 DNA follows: TGTGCCAGCAGTAAGCCCAATCAAGAGACCCAGTACTTC. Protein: CASSKPNQETQYF.

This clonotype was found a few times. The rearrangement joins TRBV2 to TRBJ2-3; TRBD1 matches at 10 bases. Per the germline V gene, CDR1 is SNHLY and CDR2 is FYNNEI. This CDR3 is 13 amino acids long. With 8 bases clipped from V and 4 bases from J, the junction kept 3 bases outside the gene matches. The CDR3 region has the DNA TGTGCCAGCCGGACAGGGGGTTCAGATACGCAGTATTTT. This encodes CASRTGGSDTQYF.

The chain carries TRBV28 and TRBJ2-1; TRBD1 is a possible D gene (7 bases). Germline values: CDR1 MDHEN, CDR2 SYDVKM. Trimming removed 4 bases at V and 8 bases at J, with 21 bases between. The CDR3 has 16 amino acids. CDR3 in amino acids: CASSWSYGQGGHEQFF. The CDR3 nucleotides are TGTGCCAGCAGTTGGAGCTACGGGCAGGGGGGACATGAGCAGTTCTTC.

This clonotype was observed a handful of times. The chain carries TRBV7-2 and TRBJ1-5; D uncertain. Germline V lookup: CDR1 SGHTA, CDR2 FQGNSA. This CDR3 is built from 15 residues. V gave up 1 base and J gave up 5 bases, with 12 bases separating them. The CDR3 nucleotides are TGTGCCAGCAGCTTAGTCGGTCGCAGTTATCAGCCCCAGCATTTT. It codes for CASSLVGRSYQPQHF. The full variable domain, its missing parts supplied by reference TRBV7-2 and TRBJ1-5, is GAGVSQSPSNKVTEKGKDVELRCDPISGHTALYWYRQSLGQGLEFLIYFQGNSAPDKSGLPSDRFSAERTGGSVSTLTIQRTQQEDSAVYLCASSLVGRSYQPQHFGDGTRLSIL.

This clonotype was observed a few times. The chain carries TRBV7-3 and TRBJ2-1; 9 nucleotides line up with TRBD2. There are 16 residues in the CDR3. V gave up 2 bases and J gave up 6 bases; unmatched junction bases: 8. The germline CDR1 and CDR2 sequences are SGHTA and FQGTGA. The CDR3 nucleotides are TGTGCCAGCAGCTTAGCGGGCGGGGGGGCCCGCAATGAGCAGTTCTTC. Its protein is CASSLAGGGARNEQFF.

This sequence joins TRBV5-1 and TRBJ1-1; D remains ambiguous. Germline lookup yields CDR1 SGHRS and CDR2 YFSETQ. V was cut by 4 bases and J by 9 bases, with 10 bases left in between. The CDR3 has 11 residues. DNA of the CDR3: TGCGCCAGCAGCACGCCTTCTCAAGCTTTCTTT. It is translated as CASSTPSQAFF.

The CDR3 DNA is TGCGCCAGCAAGACGCGGATAGAGACTGAAGCTTTCTTT. As protein: CASKTRIETEAFF. The gene calls are TRBV5-1 and TRBJ1-1; D call uncertain. This CDR3 comprises 13 residues. Germline V CDR1 and CDR2: SGHRS, YFSETQ. V dropped 6 bases and J dropped 5 bases, with 14 bases sitting between them.

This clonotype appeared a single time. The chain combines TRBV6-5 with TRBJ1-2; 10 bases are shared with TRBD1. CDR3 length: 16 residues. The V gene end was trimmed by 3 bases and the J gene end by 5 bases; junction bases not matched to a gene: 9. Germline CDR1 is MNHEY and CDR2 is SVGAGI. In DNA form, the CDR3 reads TGTGCCAGCAGTTATAAGACAGGGGGCGCATGGTATGGCTACACCTTC. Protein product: CASSYKTGGAWYGYTF.

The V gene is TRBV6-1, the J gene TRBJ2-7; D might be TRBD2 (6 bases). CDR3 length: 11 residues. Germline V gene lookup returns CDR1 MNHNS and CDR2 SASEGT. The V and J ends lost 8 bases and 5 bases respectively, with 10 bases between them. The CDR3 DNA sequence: TGTGCCAGCGGGGACTCAGACGAGCAGTACTTC. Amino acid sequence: CASGDSDEQYF.

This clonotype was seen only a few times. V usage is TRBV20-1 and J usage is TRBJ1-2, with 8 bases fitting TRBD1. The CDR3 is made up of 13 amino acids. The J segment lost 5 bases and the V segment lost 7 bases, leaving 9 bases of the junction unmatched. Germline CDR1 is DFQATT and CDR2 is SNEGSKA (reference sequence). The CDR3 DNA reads TGCAGTGGCGGGGCCGGGACAGGATATGGCTACACCTTC. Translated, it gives CSGGAGTGYGYTF.

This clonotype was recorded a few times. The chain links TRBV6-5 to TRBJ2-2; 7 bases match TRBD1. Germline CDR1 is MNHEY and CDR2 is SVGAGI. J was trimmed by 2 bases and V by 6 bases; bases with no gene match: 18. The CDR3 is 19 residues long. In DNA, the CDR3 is TGTGCCAGCAGCACTCTCACCGGGACAGCCATAACAAACACCGGGGAGCTGTTTTTT. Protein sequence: CASSTLTGTAITNTGELFF.

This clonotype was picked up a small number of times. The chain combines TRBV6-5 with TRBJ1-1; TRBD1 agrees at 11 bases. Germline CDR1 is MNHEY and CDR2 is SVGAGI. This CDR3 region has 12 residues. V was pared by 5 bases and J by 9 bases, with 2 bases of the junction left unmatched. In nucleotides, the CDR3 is TGTGCCAGCAGTGGACAGGGGGCACAAGCTTTCTTT. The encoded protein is CASSGQGAQAFF.

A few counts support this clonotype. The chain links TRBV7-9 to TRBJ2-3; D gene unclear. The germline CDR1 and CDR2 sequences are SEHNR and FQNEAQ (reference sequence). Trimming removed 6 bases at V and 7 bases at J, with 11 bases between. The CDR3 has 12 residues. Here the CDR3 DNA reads TGTGCCAGCAGTCCCGGACCAAATACGCAGTATTTT. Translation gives CASSPGPNTQYF. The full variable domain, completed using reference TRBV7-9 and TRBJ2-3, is DTGVSQNPRHKITKRGQNVTFRCDPISEHNRLYWYRQTLGQGPEFLTYFQNEAQLEKSRLLSDRFSAERPKGSFSTLEIQRTEQGDSAMYLCASSPGPNTQYFGPGTRLTVL.

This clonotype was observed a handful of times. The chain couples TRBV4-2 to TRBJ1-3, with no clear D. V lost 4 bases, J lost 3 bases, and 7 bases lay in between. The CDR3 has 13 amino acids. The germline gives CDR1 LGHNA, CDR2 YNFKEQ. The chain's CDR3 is CASSRRGGNTIYF. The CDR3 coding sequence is TGTGCCAGCAGCCGTCGGGGTGGAAACACCATATATTTT.

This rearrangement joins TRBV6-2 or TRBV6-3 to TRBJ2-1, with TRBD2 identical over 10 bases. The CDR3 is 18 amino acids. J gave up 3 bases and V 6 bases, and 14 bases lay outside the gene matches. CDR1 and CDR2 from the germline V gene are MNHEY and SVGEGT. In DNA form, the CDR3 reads TGTGCCAGCAGCTTGCCTTTGGTAGCGGGGGGCCGCTACAATGAGCAGTTCTTC. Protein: CASSLPLVAGGRYNEQFF.

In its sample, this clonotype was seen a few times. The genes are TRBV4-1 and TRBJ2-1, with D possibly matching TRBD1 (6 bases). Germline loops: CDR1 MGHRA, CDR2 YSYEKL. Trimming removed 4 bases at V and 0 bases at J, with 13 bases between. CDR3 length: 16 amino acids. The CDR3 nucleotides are TGCGCCAGCAGCCCGCGGACAGAGAGCTCCTACAATGAGCAGTTCTTC. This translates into CASSPRTESSYNEQFF.

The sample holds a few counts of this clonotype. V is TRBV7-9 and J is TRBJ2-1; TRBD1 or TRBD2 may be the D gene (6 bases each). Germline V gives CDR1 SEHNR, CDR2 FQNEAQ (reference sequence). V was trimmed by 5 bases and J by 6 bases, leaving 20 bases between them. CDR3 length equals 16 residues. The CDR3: CASSPSWQGRGNEQFF. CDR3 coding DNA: TGTGCCAGCAGCCCAAGTTGGCAGGGGCGGGGCAATGAGCAGTTCTTC.

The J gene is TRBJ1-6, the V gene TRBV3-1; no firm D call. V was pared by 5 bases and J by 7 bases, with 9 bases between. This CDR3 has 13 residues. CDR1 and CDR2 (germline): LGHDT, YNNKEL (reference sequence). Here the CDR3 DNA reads TGTGCCAGCAGCACGGCCAACAATTCACCCCTCCACTTT. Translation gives CASSTANNSPLHF.

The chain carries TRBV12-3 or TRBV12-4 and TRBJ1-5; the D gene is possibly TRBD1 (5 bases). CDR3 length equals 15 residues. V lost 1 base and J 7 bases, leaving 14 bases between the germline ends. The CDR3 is CASSLVGQGPQPQHF. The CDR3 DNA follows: TGTGCCAGCAGTTTAGTCGGCCAGGGTCCCCAGCCCCAGCATTTT.

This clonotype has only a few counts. The CDR3: CASSELLRLSYNEQFF. CDR3 in DNA: TGTGCCAGCAGTGAATTGTTGCGTCTGTCCTACAATGAGCAGTTCTTC. This chain uses TRBV6-1 with TRBJ2-1; D not resolved. The CDR3 spans 16 residues. Germline V CDR1 and CDR2: MNHNS, SASEGT. Trimming took 2 bases from V and 1 from J, leaving 12 bases between them.

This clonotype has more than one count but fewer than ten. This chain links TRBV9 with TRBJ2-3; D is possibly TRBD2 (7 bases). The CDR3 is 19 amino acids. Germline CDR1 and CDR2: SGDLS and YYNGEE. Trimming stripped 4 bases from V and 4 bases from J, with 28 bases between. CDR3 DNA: TGTGCCAGCAGCCCAAGGGCGGGGGCAGGGAGGATGAAGGCAGATACGCAGTATTTT. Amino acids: CASSPRAGAGRMKADTQYF.

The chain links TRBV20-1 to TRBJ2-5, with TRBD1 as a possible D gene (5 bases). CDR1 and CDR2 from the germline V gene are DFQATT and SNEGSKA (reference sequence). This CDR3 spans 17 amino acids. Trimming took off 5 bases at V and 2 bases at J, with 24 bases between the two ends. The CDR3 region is CSAFSRGPDSFQETQYF. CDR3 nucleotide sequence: TGCAGTGCTTTCTCAAGGGGTCCCGACAGTTTTCAAGAGACCCAGTACTTC.

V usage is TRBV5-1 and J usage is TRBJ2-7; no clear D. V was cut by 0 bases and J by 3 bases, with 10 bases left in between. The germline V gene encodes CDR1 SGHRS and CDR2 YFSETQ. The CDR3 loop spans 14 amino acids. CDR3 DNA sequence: TGCGCCAGCAGCTTGGTGGACGGTGGCTACGAGCAGTACTTC. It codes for CASSLVDGGYEQYF.